Included here is one T cell receptor beta chain sequence, with context. The antigen it binds to is not known. It has no much larger one-base neighbor in the sample; base qualities were not kept. This record comes from a study of OX40 agonist ivuxolimab in advanced cancers. Some background on the complete study: The costimulatory receptor OX40 (CD134) was targeted by ivuxolimab, a fully human IgG2 agonistic monoclonal antibody. Intravenous ivuxolimab was administered to patients every 2 weeks at six dose levels: 0.01, 0.1, 0.3, 1.5, 3 and 10 mg/kg. Of the approximately 54 patients in dose escalation, around 19 had hepatocellular carcinoma, some 15 had melanoma, 9 had renal cell carcinoma and 9 had head and neck cancer. In the dose-escalation cohort, approximately 82% of patients were male, and the mean age was approximately 60 years, with a range of roughly 20 to 80. Prior anti-PD-1, anti-PD-L1 or anti-CTLA-4 therapy was permitted, and 40% to 50% of dose-escalation patients had received checkpoint inhibitors. Three dose-escalation patients achieved partial responses, one with hepatocellular carcinoma and two with cutaneous melanoma. The point of sequencing TCRbeta in the periphery was to test whether ivuxolimab changed TCR sequence diversity and drove clonal T-cell expansion. The monotherapy dose-escalation portion (N of about 50 patients) of the phase I ivuxolimab trial is reported in the paper.

Summary of the overall study and its limitations: In the 0.1-3.0 mg/kg groups, partial responders were among the patients with the lowest normalized peripheral clonal expansion, particularly in CD8+ T cells. At doses from 0.1 to 3.0 mg/kg, clonal expansion was seen in both CD4+ and CD8+ blood T cells between baseline and week 6. After ivuxolimab, expanded clones were on average more numerous among CD8+ T cells than among CD4+ T cells. Which antigens the clonally expanded peripheral T cells were specific for was not determined. Low levels of normalized T-cell clonal expansion were also seen in some nonresponding patients.

To sequence the TCRbeta CDR3 region, genomic DNA was isolated from the sorted cells. TCRbeta CDR3 regions were sequenced using the immunoSEQ Assay. TCRdb re-hosts the immuneACCESS table, in-frame sequences only. Its copies lack some clones; in the studies checked, an unresolved V gene accounts for under half of them, and the cause for the rest is not known. For this sample the table gives 70,000 to 80,000 clones, of which 85% were detected only once. Together, the top ten hold roughly 15% of the sample. The trial excluded patients who had a history of autoimmune disease or who were on systemic immunosuppression. Peripheral blood for TCR sequencing was collected from all dose cohorts at baseline, on cycle 4 day 1, and on cycle 7 day 1. The samples were drawn from a first-in-human, open-label, multicenter phase I dose-escalation trial of ivuxolimab. Adults with locally advanced or metastatic melanoma, renal cell, hepatocellular, or head and neck squamous cell carcinoma were enrolled in the trial. Before TCR sequencing, CD4+ and CD8+ T cells were separately sorted from peripheral blood.

From the cysteine through the phenylalanine, the CDR3 covers 14 amino acids. Only the CDR3 DNA is retained, 42 bases long and in frame from the first base. V is cut back by 8 bases and J by 4 bases, with 5 bases in the junction unmatched. The germline V gene yields MDHEN for CDR1 and SYDVKM for CDR2. Recombination joined TRBV28 with TRBJ2-1, and 10 junction bases match TRBD1. The sequencing used CD4+ or CD8+ T cells sorted from blood, collected in a trial of the OX40 agonist ivuxolimab. This receptor was identified in an adult with an advanced solid tumor such as melanoma, head and neck, liver or kidney cancer. The CDR3 corresponds to CASYRDRGYNEQFF. The DNA sequence is given as TGTGCCAGCTATCGGGACAGGGGATACAATGAGCAGTTCTTC.